A selection of T cell receptor beta chains follows, all from one sample in a study of blood T cell repertoires in COVID-19. The repertoire was sequenced with immunoSEQ multiplex PCR; TCRdb's copy has only in-frame clones and lacks some. Of a few hundred thousand clones listed, roughly nine tenths are singletons. The sample was PBMCs or T cells enriched from blood (not recorded which). Receptors originate from a human donor in a cohort exposed to, infected with or recovered from COVID-19 (not recorded which). The donor label of this sample is uncertain. Both conserved end residues are part of each CDR3. A D gene is named only where the DNA matches it firmly. Some rows mark clone size as missing; the rest say once, few, many or name a class of expanded clone.

J gene: TRBJ1-2; V gene: TRBV4-2; D gene: .; clone size: .; CDR3 DNA: TGTGCCAGCAGCCAAGATCGAGGCAGGGCTAGCTACACCTTC; CDR3 protein: CASSQDRGRASYTF
J gene: TRBJ1-2; V gene: TRBV5-6; D gene: .; clone size: .; CDR3 DNA: TGTGCCAGCAGCTTGGGGTTTATATCGGCTAACTATGGCTACACCTTC; CDR3 protein: CASSLGFISANYGYTF
J gene: TRBJ1-2; V gene: TRBV7-9; D gene: TRBD1; clone size: .; CDR3 DNA: TGTGCCAGCAGCTTAGTTGACAGGGGCTATGGCTACACCTTC; CDR3 protein: CASSLVDRGYGYTF
J gene: TRBJ2-7; V gene: TRBV5-1; D gene: .; clone size: .; CDR3 DNA: TGCGCCAGCAGCTCCTCGAACGGGGAGCAGTACTTC; CDR3 protein: CASSSSNGEQYF
J gene: TRBJ1-2; V gene: TRBV5-1; D gene: .; clone size: .; CDR3 DNA: TGCGCCAGCAGCTTGGCGCGGGCCCGAGCTAACTATGGCTACACCTTC; CDR3 protein: CASSLARARANYGYTF
J gene: TRBJ1-4; V gene: TRBV24-1; D gene: .; clone size: .; CDR3 DNA: TGTGCCACCAGTGACCGGCGGACAGAGGGAAAACTGTTTTTT; CDR3 protein: CATSDRRTEGKLFF
J gene: TRBJ2-5; V gene: TRBV7-9; D gene: .; clone size: .; CDR3 DNA: TGTGCCAGCAGCTTATATCGGGGTAGCGAGACCCAGTACTTC; CDR3 protein: CASSLYRGSETQYF
J gene: TRBJ1-2; V gene: TRBV4-1; D gene: .; clone size: .; CDR3 DNA: TGCGCCAGCAGCCAAGACTGGAGGGACTATGGCTACACCTTC; CDR3 protein: CASSQDWRDYGYTF
J gene: TRBJ2-1; V gene: TRBV11-1; D gene: TRBD2; clone size: .; CDR3 DNA: TGTGCCAGCAGCTTAGCCCTCACTAGCGATCCTTCAGGCAATGAGCAGTTCTTC; CDR3 protein: CASSLALTSDPSGNEQFF
J gene: TRBJ1-2; V gene: TRBV5-4; D gene: TRBD1; clone size: .; CDR3 DNA: TGTGCCAGCAGCTGGACAGGAGACTATGGCTACACCTTC; CDR3 protein: CASSWTGDYGYTF
J gene: TRBJ1-4; V gene: TRBV28; D gene: .; clone size: .; CDR3 DNA: TGTGCCAGCAGTTTAGTGACGGGTAATGAAAAACTGTTTTTT; CDR3 protein: CASSLVTGNEKLFF
J gene: TRBJ2-3; V gene: TRBV7-9; D gene: .; clone size: .; CDR3 DNA: TGTGCCAGCAGCCAAAACCGGGGGGCACGGATTTATACGCAGTATTTT; CDR3 protein: CASSQNRGARIYTQYF
J gene: TRBJ1-2; V gene: TRBV7-8; D gene: TRBD1; clone size: .; CDR3 DNA: TGTGCCAGCAGCTTAGGTCTGAGGGGACAGGGGACTTTCAACTATGGCTACACCTTC; CDR3 protein: CASSLGLRGQGTFNYGYTF
J gene: TRBJ2-1; V gene: TRBV7-2; D gene: TRBD2; clone size: .; CDR3 DNA: TGTGCCAGCAGAAGCGGGGGCTCCTACAATGAGCAGTTCTTC; CDR3 protein: CASRSGGSYNEQFF
J gene: TRBJ1-3; V gene: TRBV30; D gene: TRBD1; clone size: .; CDR3 DNA: TGTGCCTGGAGTGTTCACAGGGGGAGCCGCTCTGGAAACACCATATATTTT; CDR3 protein: CAWSVHRGSRSGNTIYF
J gene: TRBJ1-2; V gene: TRBV7-9; D gene: TRBD1; clone size: once; CDR3 DNA: TGTGCCAGCAGCAGCGGGACAGGGGGCTATGGCTACACCTTC; CDR3 protein: CASSSGTGGYGYTF
J gene: TRBJ2-1; V gene: TRBV19; D gene: .; clone size: once; CDR3 DNA: TGTGCCAGTAGATCGGGACTCCCGAGCTCCTACAATGAGCAGTTCTTC; CDR3 protein: CASRSGLPSSYNEQFF